This T cell receptor beta chain is from a study of OX40 agonist ivuxolimab in advanced cancers. As for the study more broadly: Ivuxolimab, which targeted the costimulatory receptor OX40 (CD134), was an agonistic, fully human IgG2 monoclonal antibody. Intravenous ivuxolimab was administered to patients every 2 weeks at six dose levels: 0.01, 0.1, 0.3, 1.5, 3 and 10 mg/kg. Of the approximately 50 dose-escalation patients, hepatocellular carcinoma was present in about 20, melanoma in approximately 15, renal cell carcinoma in 9 and head and neck cancer in 9. In the dose-escalation cohort, 65% to 90% of patients were male, and the mean age was around 60 years, with a range of about 23 to 85. Patients were allowed to have had prior anti-PD-1, anti-PD-L1 or anti-CTLA-4 therapy, and around 40% of the dose-escalation patients had previously received checkpoint inhibitors. Three dose-escalation patients achieved partial responses, one with hepatocellular carcinoma and two with cutaneous melanoma. The purpose of peripheral TCRbeta sequencing was to test whether ivuxolimab changed TCR sequence diversity and led to clonal T-cell expansion. The paper describes the monotherapy dose-escalation part (N ≈ 49 patients) of the phase I trial of ivuxolimab. Paper-wide results and their limitations: After ivuxolimab, expanded clones were on average more numerous among CD8+ T cells than among CD4+ T cells. In the 0.1-3.0 mg/kg groups, partial responders had among the lowest normalized peripheral clonal expansion, particularly in CD8+ T cells. Low levels of normalized T-cell clonal expansion were also seen in some patients who did not respond. Clonal expansion of both CD4+ and CD8+ blood T cells was observed from baseline to week 6 at doses 0.1 to 3.0 mg/kg. Antigen specificity was not determined for the clonally expanded peripheral T cells.

With respect to this clone: Its antigen is currently not known. No clone much larger than this one lies a single base away; base qualities are absent.

For sequencing of the TCRbeta CDR3 region, genomic DNA was extracted from the sorted cells. The immunoSEQ Assay was used for sequencing of TCRbeta CDR3 regions. In its TCRdb copy, this immuneACCESS table keeps in-frame sequences only and misses some clones. Where compared with another copy, unresolved V genes explain less than half of these, and the others have no known cause. This sample comprises approximately 44,000 clones, roughly nine tenths of them detected only once. The ten largest clonotypes hold approximately 28% of the sample. From the germline V gene, CDR1 is SGDLS and CDR2 is YYNGEE. The CDR3 starts with the cysteine, ends with the phenylalanine, and has 13 residues. Only CDR3 DNA is held: 39 bases, read in frame from base 1. Trimming removed 4 bases from V and 2 bases from J, leaving 10 bases between the germline ends. Patients with a history of autoimmune disease or receiving systemic immunosuppression were excluded from the trial. Peripheral blood for TCR sequencing was collected from all dose cohorts at baseline, on cycle 4 day 1, and on cycle 7 day 1. The samples were taken from a phase I, first-in-human, multicenter, open-label dose-escalation trial of ivuxolimab. The trial enrolled adults with locally advanced or metastatic head and neck squamous cell, hepatocellular, melanoma or renal cell carcinoma. Before TCR sequencing, CD4+ T cells and CD8+ T cells from peripheral blood were sorted into separate populations.

This receptor was identified in an adult with an advanced solid tumor such as melanoma, head and neck, liver or kidney cancer. The chain couples TRBV9 to TRBJ2-7; matching of 6 bases hints at TRBD2 as the D gene. The sample consisted of CD4+ or CD8+ T cells sorted from blood, taken in a trial of the OX40 agonist ivuxolimab. CDR3 reads: CASSPGGAYEQYF. The DNA sequence follows: TGTGCCAGCAGCCCCGGGGGTGCCTACGAGCAGTACTTC.